What follows are 25 T cell receptor beta chains derived from one specimen sequenced in a study of cytomegalovirus exposure and HLA in healthy donors. PCR primers comprised 60 Vbeta and 13 Jbeta primers. Method: immunoSEQ multiplex PCR; TCRdb's copy keeps in-frame clones and lacks some. The repertoire holds 85,000 to 120,000 clones, with 55% to 80% as singletons. The specimen was PBMCs. These receptors originate from a human donor in good health.

This clone was observed a few times. This rearrangement joins TRBV5-1 to TRBJ1-5; D possibly corresponds to TRBD1 (5 bases). Trimming took off 7 bases at V and 4 bases at J, with 12 bases between the two ends. This CDR3 region has 13 residues. Germline V gene sequence: CDR1 SGHRS, CDR2 YFSETQ. The CDR3 region has the DNA TGCGCCAGCTCCCGGGGGGAAAATCAGCCCCAGCATTTT. It is translated as CASSRGENQPQHF.

This clone occurred a few times. The genes are TRBV6-1 and TRBJ2-1; 10 nucleotides agree with TRBD2. V dropped 2 bases and J dropped 9; count of bases not matched to a gene: 7. Germline CDR1 and CDR2: MNHNS and SASEGT. The CDR3 spans 15 residues. Here the CDR3 DNA reads TGTGCCAGCAGTGAATCGAGCGGGAGGGCCATTGAGCAGTTCTTC. Translated, it gives CASSESSGRAIEQFF.

This clone has a handful of counts. This chain connects TRBV19 to TRBJ2-2; D perhaps matches TRBD2 (5 bases). The germline V gene encodes CDR1 LNHDA and CDR2 SQIVND (reference sequence). This CDR3 contains 16 residues. Trimming pared 3 bases from V and 0 bases from J, leaving 11 bases between. The CDR3 loop reads CASSIPAGSNTGELFF. CDR3 in DNA: TGTGCCAGTAGTATCCCCGCGGGTTCGAACACCGGGGAGCTGTTTTTT.

This chain joins TRBV5-4 and TRBJ2-5; 8 nucleotides line up with TRBD2. The J segment lost 5 bases and the V segment lost 3 bases, leaving 6 bases of the junction unmatched. This CDR3 contains 14 residues. The germline gives CDR1 SGHNT, CDR2 YYREEE (reference sequence). The CDR3 DNA sequence: TGTGCCAGCAGCTCAGGACTAGCTCGGGAGACCCAGTACTTC. Its translation: CASSSGLARETQYF.

V gene TRBV11-2 combines with J gene TRBJ2-7, with 10 positions matching TRBD1. The CDR3 is 15 amino acids. Germline CDR1 is SGHAT and CDR2 is FQNNGV. V trimming: 4 bases; J trimming: 0 bases; junction bases outside the gene matches: 3. CDR3 protein: CASSYDRGPSYEQYF. In DNA, the CDR3 is TGTGCCAGCAGCTACGACAGGGGGCCCTCCTACGAGCAGTACTTC.

V is TRBV4-1 and J is TRBJ1-5; TRBD1 matches 10 bases. Trimming took 2 bases from V and 0 from J; bases not matched to a gene: 13. Germline V gives CDR1 MGHRA, CDR2 YSYEKL. CDR3 size: 20 residues. Here the CDR3 DNA reads TGCGCCAGCAGCCAATTACCGGGACAGGGGATGGGGGTTAGCAATCAGCCCCAGCATTTT. Protein: CASSQLPGQGMGVSNQPQHF.

This clone was observed a few times. V usage is TRBV28 and J usage is TRBJ2-5; D might be TRBD2 (6 bases). This CDR3 has 12 amino acids. V gave up 11 bases and J gave up 1 base, with 11 bases separating them. From germline, CDR1 is MDHEN and CDR2 SYDVKM. In nucleotides, the CDR3 is TGTGCCCATGGACTAAGCCAAGAGACCCAGTACTTC. Translated, it gives CAHGLSQETQYF. Supplemented by reference TRBV28 and TRBJ2-5, the full variable domain reads DVKVTQSSRYLVKRTGEKVFLECVQDMDHENMFWYRQDPGLGLRLIYFSYDVKMKEKGDIPEGYSVSREKKERFSLILESASTNQTSMYLCAHGLSQETQYFGPGTRLLVL.

In this sample, this clone turned up once. The CDR3 DNA follows: TGTGCCTGGACCGCCGGCGGGAGTGGGAATGAGCAGTTCTTC. The encoded protein is CAWTAGGSGNEQFF. The chain links TRBV30 to TRBJ2-1, with 7 bases fitting TRBD2. This CDR3 region has 14 residues. V dropped 4 bases and J dropped 7; count of bases not matched to a gene: 10. CDR1 GTSNPN and CDR2 SVGIG come from the germline V gene (reference sequence).

The chain combines TRBV18 with TRBJ2-7, with 12 bases matching TRBD2. This CDR3 contains 16 residues. J gave up 6 bases and V 3 bases, and 9 bases lay outside the gene matches. Germline-derived CDR1 and CDR2 are KGHSH and LQKENI. The CDR3 sequence: CASSPLRELAGGEQYF. DNA of the CDR3: TGTGCCAGCTCACCGCTAAGGGAACTAGCGGGAGGCGAGCAGTACTTC.

The V and J genes are TRBV5-6 and TRBJ2-7, with a possible D match to TRBD2 (6 bases). Germline V CDR1 and CDR2: SGHDT, YYEEEE. V was trimmed by 3 bases and J by 2 bases, leaving 18 bases between them. The CDR3 has 16 residues. The CDR3 DNA is TGTGCCAGCAGCTGGGACTCGAGCGAATCAGCCTACGAGCAGTACTTC. This encodes CASSWDSSESAYEQYF.

The V and J genes are TRBV2 and TRBJ2-3; 12 bases match TRBD1. Germline assignment: CDR1 SNHLY and CDR2 FYNNEI. This CDR3 has 15 residues. V was pared by 6 bases and J by 4 bases, with 5 bases of the junction left unmatched. In DNA form, the CDR3 reads TGTGCCAGCAGGCCGGGACAGGGGGCATCAGATACGCAGTATTTT. Amino acid sequence: CASRPGQGASDTQYF.

J is TRBJ2-1 and V is TRBV10-2, with D tentatively TRBD2 (5 bases). With 4 bases removed from V and 5 bases from J, the gap between germline ends came to 9 bases. Germline CDR1 and CDR2: WSHSY and SAAADI. There are 13 residues in the CDR3. CDR3 in DNA: TGCGCCAGCAGTGGGACCGGGGACAATGAGCAGTTCTTC. Residues: CASSGTGDNEQFF.

The V and J genes are TRBV5-1 and TRBJ1-2, with D maybe TRBD1 (5 bases). The CDR3 has 15 amino acids. Trimming removed 7 bases from V and 2 bases from J, with 18 bases in between. Germline loops: CDR1 SGHRS, CDR2 YFSETQ. The CDR3 spells CASAWGVGINYGYTF. CDR3 nucleotides: TGCGCCAGCGCCTGGGGCGTGGGAATCAACTATGGCTACACCTTC.

The gene calls are TRBV2 and TRBJ1-4; 7 nucleotides agree with TRBD1. J gave up 7 bases and V 10 bases, and 12 bases lay outside the gene matches. Germline CDR1 reads SNHLY; CDR2 reads FYNNEI. The CDR3 consists of 14 residues. The CDR3 nucleotides read TGTGCCACCTTGATGGACAGGTTCGGTGAAAAACTGTTTTTT. Translation: CATLMDRFGEKLFF.

This chain links TRBV5-1 with TRBJ2-1; tentative D call: TRBD2 (5 bases). The CDR3 totals 12 residues. Germline CDR1 reads SGHRS; CDR2 reads YFSETQ. Trimming left V 4 bases short and J 8 bases short, with 10 bases between. The CDR3 DNA is TGCGCCAGCAGCCTCACTAGAGATGAGCAGTTCTTC. Residues: CASSLTRDEQFF. The whole variable domain, remainder taken from reference TRBV5-1 and TRBJ2-1, is KAGVTQTPRYLIKTRGQQVTLSCSPISGHRSVSWYQQTPGQGLQFLFEYFSETQRNKGNFPGRFSGRQFSNSRSEMNVSTLELGDSALYLCASSLTRDEQFFGPGTRLTVL.

V gene TRBV5-1 combines with J gene TRBJ2-7, with a tentative D call TRBD2 (5 bases). Per germline, CDR1 SGHRS and CDR2 YFSETQ. Trimming pared 1 base from V and 5 bases from J, leaving 16 bases between. This CDR3 has 15 amino acids. CDR3 protein: CASSLWRREVNEQYF. CDR3 in DNA: TGCGCCAGCAGCTTGTGGCGTCGGGAAGTCAACGAGCAGTACTTC.

This clone was detected only once. J is TRBJ2-7 and V is TRBV2; D is unclear. In germline, CDR1 is SNHLY, CDR2 FYNNEI. The V and J ends lost 6 bases and 5 bases respectively, with 5 bases between them. The CDR3 loop spans 10 amino acids. CDR3 in DNA: TGTGCCAGCAGGCGTAACGAGCAGTACTTC. Translation gives CASRRNEQYF. Together with reference TRBV2 and TRBJ2-7, the CDR3 gives the full variable domain: EPEVTQTPSHQVTQMGQEVILRCVPISNHLYFYWYRQILGQKVEFLVSFYNNEISEKSEIFDDQFSVERPDGSNFTLKIRSTKLEDSAMYFCASRRNEQYFGPGTRLTVT.

The rearrangement joins TRBV28 to TRBJ1-3, with no clear D. Germline V gives CDR1 MDHEN, CDR2 SYDVKM. The CDR3 runs to 14 residues. V dropped 7 bases and J dropped 0 bases, with 10 bases sitting between them. The CDR3 region is CASTTPSSGNTIYF. DNA for the CDR3: TGTGCCAGCACCACGCCTAGCTCTGGAAACACCATATATTTT.

This chain connects TRBV15 to TRBJ1-2, with TRBD1 matching 7 bases. The V gene end was trimmed by 3 bases and the J gene end by 4 bases; junction bases not matched to a gene: 14. This CDR3 has 17 amino acids. Germline CDR1 reads LNHNV; CDR2 reads YYDKDF (reference sequence). This CDR3 reads CATSRDYRDSVTYGYTF. For the CDR3, the DNA is TGTGCCACCAGCAGGGACTACCGGGACAGCGTAACCTATGGCTACACCTTC.

This clone was recorded a few times. The chain's CDR3 is CATSSSTGPNSPLHF. In DNA form, the CDR3 reads TGTGCCACCAGCAGTTCCACAGGCCCAAATTCACCCCTCCACTTT. J is TRBJ1-6 and V is TRBV15, with D perhaps TRBD1 (5 bases). The CDR3 sequence is 15 residues long. Trimming left V 3 bases short and J 7 bases short, with 13 bases between. Germline lookup yields CDR1 LNHNV and CDR2 YYDKDF (reference sequence).

The rearrangement joins TRBV28 to TRBJ2-2; TRBD1 is a possible D gene (5 bases). Per the germline V gene, CDR1 is MDHEN and CDR2 is SYDVKM. V was clipped by 6 bases and J by 5 bases, with 28 bases between them. The CDR3 is made up of 19 amino acids. As DNA, the CDR3 is TGTGCCAGCAGATTACTTCCTCGACCATCCCTAAGGGGTACCGGGGAGCTGTTTTTT. Translated: CASRLLPRPSLRGTGELFF.

The sample holds a few counts of this clone. The rearrangement joins TRBV11-2 to TRBJ2-3; 10 bases are a match to TRBD2. The J segment lost 4 bases and the V segment lost 5 bases, leaving 6 bases of the junction unmatched. Germline CDR1 SGHAT, CDR2 FQNNGV. This CDR3 region has 15 residues. The CDR3 DNA reads TGTGCCAGCAGCATCAGCGGGAGGGCCCCAGATACGCAGTATTTT. As protein: CASSISGRAPDTQYF.

J is TRBJ2-1 and V is TRBV30; 11 nucleotides match TRBD2. Looked up from germline, CDR1 is GTSNPN and CDR2 is SVGIG (reference sequence). Losses at the gene ends were 1 base for V and 6 bases for J; bases not matched to a gene: 5. The CDR3 covers 15 residues. The CDR3 loop reads CAWSGTSGLFNEQFF. The DNA of the CDR3 is TGTGCCTGGAGTGGGACTAGCGGGTTATTCAATGAGCAGTTCTTC.

The V and J genes are TRBV5-4 and TRBJ1-2; D is perhaps TRBD1 (5 bases). The CDR3 runs to 15 residues. V was cut by 0 bases and J by 0 bases, with 9 bases left in between. Germline assignment: CDR1 SGHNT and CDR2 YYREEE (reference sequence). CDR3: CASSLVGATNYGYTF. For the CDR3, the DNA is TGTGCCAGCAGCTTGGTTGGGGCTACTAACTATGGCTACACCTTC.

The chain combines TRBV10-3 with TRBJ2-7; 13 bases map to TRBD2. The CDR3 length is 13 residues. J lost 4 bases, V lost 10 bases, and 4 bases had no gene match. The V gene's germline CDR1 is ENHRY and CDR2 SYGVKD. Written as DNA, the CDR3 is TGTGCCACCGGGACTAGCGGGATTTACGAGCAGTACTTC. Residues: CATGTSGIYEQYF.